This T cell receptor beta chain was found in a study of blood T cells in healthy people across ages. Points from the study as a whole: Aged donors had fewer naive CD4+ cells and lower diversity than long-lived donors.

The CDR3 covers 15 residues. The germline V gene has CDR1 WSHSY and CDR2 SAAADI. Combining a sample-barcoded 5' primer with a J-beta primer mix, a second PCR ran for roughly 6 to 11 cycles. TCRdb re-called the 5' RACE reads through MiXCR, storing one row per CDR3 protein. Altogether 750,000 to 950,000 distinct CDR3 sequences are present, under 30% being singletons, with the ten largest covering 2.5% to 3.5%. This clonotype appeared a few times. Antigen specificity is unknown. The junction shows a germline mismatch at one end, possibly a read error. PBMCs were isolated at a quantity of at least 6.5 million per sample. This same sample was also taken into another study, of T cells of mothers and their children. As that report states: Each mother gave over 9.5 million TCR beta CDR3 reads; each child, about 2.9 million.

The sequenced sample was blood. The chain combines TRBV10-2 with TRBJ2-5; 11 bases line up with TRBD2. The source of this sequence is a boy between 5 and 17 years old in good health. CDR3: CANSSGTSGQETQYF. DNA of the CDR3: TGCGCCAACAGTTCCGGGACTAGCGGCCAAGAGACCCAGTACTTC.